This T cell receptor (beta chain) appears in the sequencing data of a study of identical twins listed by TCRdb under 2016. With respect to the entire study: To test whether fetal clonotypes persist, this study deep-sequenced TCR alpha and beta repertoires from monozygotic twins, from unrelated adults of various ages, and from cord blood. To rule out contamination, the twin experiments were replicated at different times with different library preparation protocols. What the work shows at the level of the full study, not this receptor alone: In monozygotic twins, recombination models systematically underestimated out-of-frame TCR alpha sharing, but the models matched the sharing seen between unrelated individuals. Fewer insertions were carried by abundant cord blood beta clonotypes, a similar but weaker trend appeared in young adult naive repertoires, and no such trend appeared in memory repertoires. Because the same donors could not be followed over many years, the conclusions depended on cross-sectional statistical analysis. Zero-insertion analyses could be partly confounded by invariant T cells such as MAIT and iNKT, though diverse VJ usage argued against such confounding for most clonotypes. Out-of-frame TCR alpha sequences shared between twins showed an excess of low generation-probability sequences compared with coincidental sharing between unrelated individuals. In beta out-of-frame sequences, excess twin sharing was weaker, because having fewer shared sequences lowered the signal-to-noise ratio.

Comments on this clonotype: This clone's antigen is unknown. The germline gene is not matched at one end of the junction; a read error may be the cause.

Every donor was a healthy Caucasian. The researchers also sequenced three unrelated adults who were not twins: a male aged 18 to 30, a male aged 50 to 59, and a female aged 50 to 59. Miltenyi CD45RO+ enrichment and human naive T-cell isolation kits were used to isolate memory (CD45RO+) and naive T cells from PBMC. Library preparation was by 5' RACE. The sequencing machine was an Illumina HiSeq 2000. Template switching introduced a universal primer binding site; the final cDNA contained a unique molecular identifier, enabling accurate counting of TCR cDNA molecules. Specific primers in the conserved constant-segment region were used to synthesize first-strand cDNA for the TCR alpha and beta chains. To control for contamination, each cDNA library was double barcoded with a SMART-Mk sample barcode plus Illumina barcodes. TruSeq adapter sequences, together with Illumina sample barcodes, were added in two successive PCR steps. TCR alpha and beta cDNA libraries were sequenced on the Illumina HiSeq platform with custom primers. In the paper's pipeline: MiGEC was used to process raw reads and extract unique molecular identifiers, and MiXCR was used to find CDR3 positions. For each individual, recombination models were inferred using an EM algorithm with the repgenHMM and IGoR tools. Shared clonotypes were analyzed with the tcR package in R, and sharing was normalized by the product of cloneset sizes. To study raw recombination without the effects of thymic and clonal selection, out-of-frame nonproductive sequences were analyzed. In-frame beta chains were kept once TCRdb had trimmed the public reads at Q25 with fastp and called clones with MiXCR. One record per CDR3 amino acid sequence lists the most common genes and DNA. What appears here as the V and J calls and clone size reflects TCRdb's work, not the paper's. The sample table lists fewer than 450,000 distinct CDR3 sequences, approximately 8.7% of them with a count of one. The ten largest clones add up to roughly 8.9% of the sample.

The germline V gene provides CDR1 MNHEY and CDR2 SVGAGI. The CDR3 numbers 15 residues from cysteine through phenylalanine. Of the read, only the CDR3 DNA is kept; its 45 bases are in frame from base 1. The rearranged segments are TRBV6-5 and TRBJ2-7; D gene: possibly TRBD1, on 7 matching bases. The sequencing sample was made of naive T cells sorted from blood. According to the study, the label for this sample's cell subset or site signals: cells isolated with a human naive T-cell isolation kit. This sequence originates from a woman aged 50 to 60 in good health. DNA sequence: TGTGCCAGCACCTCTCATGGAGGGGGCTCCAACGAGCAGTACTTC. Translated, it gives CASTSHGGGSNEQYF.